The 18 T cell receptor beta chains listed next were all sequenced from one sample in a study of blood T cell repertoires in COVID-19. Sequencing used immunoSEQ multiplex PCR; TCRdb keeps in-frame clones, though not all of them. The data contain 180,000 or so clones, approximately 80% of them singletons. Sequenced input: peripheral blood. These TCRs come from a middle-aged woman with COVID-19, enrolled during active disease.

The rearrangement links TRBV7-9 to TRBJ2-7, with a weak D call TRBD2 (5 bases). Germline V gene data show CDR1 as SEHNR and CDR2 as FQNEAQ (reference sequence). The CDR3 has 11 residues. V dropped 6 bases and J dropped 7 bases, with 10 bases sitting between them. The CDR3 DNA reads TGTGCCAGCAGTCCCGGGGAAGAGCAGTACTTC. Translation gives CASSPGEEQYF.

This clone was detected once. V is TRBV2 and J is TRBJ1-1, with unresolved D. The CDR3 spans 13 residues. The V end lost 2 bases, the J end lost 10 bases, and 14 bases lay between the germline ends. Per the germline V gene, CDR1 is SNHLY and CDR2 is FYNNEI. As DNA, the CDR3 is TGTGCCAGCAGTGAAACTCCAGACCCAGGAGCTTTCTTT. Translation: CASSETPDPGAFF.

The rearrangement uses TRBV2 and TRBJ1-2, with D unclear. V dropped 5 bases and J dropped 0 bases, with 7 bases sitting between them. The CDR3 is made up of 13 amino acids. Germline values: CDR1 SNHLY, CDR2 FYNNEI. The CDR3 reads CASSSTTNYGYTF. CDR3 bases: TGTGCCAGCAGTTCGACAACTAACTATGGCTACACCTTC.

In its sample, this clone was seen a few times. This chain connects TRBV6-1 to TRBJ1-2; D might be TRBD1 (6 bases). The germline CDR1 and CDR2 sequences are MNHNS and SASEGT. CDR3 length: 14 amino acids. V gave up 2 bases and J gave up 1 base, with 8 bases separating them. The CDR3 loop is CASSEQGINYGYTF. The CDR3 nucleotides are TGTGCCAGCAGTGAACAGGGGATTAACTATGGCTACACCTTC.

The CDR3 DNA sequence: TGCGCCAGCAGCCACCGTCTACAGGGGGGAACTGAAGCTTTCTTT. It yields the protein CASSHRLQGGTEAFF. The chain carries TRBV4-1 and TRBJ1-1; the match to TRBD1 covers 8 bases. Germline lookup yields CDR1 MGHRA and CDR2 YSYEKL. V lost 3 bases and J lost 5; bases outside the gene matches: 8. The CDR3 runs to 15 residues.

The CDR3 region is CASSQARVGNTIYF. The CDR3 region has the DNA TGTGCCAGCAGCCAAGCGAGAGTTGGAAACACCATATATTTT. This chain joins TRBV4-2 and TRBJ1-3, with D unresolved. The CDR3 spans 14 residues. Germline CDR1 LGHNA, CDR2 YNFKEQ. V was shortened by 1 base and J by 3 bases, with 7 bases between the two germline ends.

In regard to this clone: At one boundary the junction diverges from the germline segment, which might be a read error. The CDR3 DNA sequence: TGTGCCAGCAGCGGCACAGGGACAGTCTTC. This gives the protein CASSGTGTVF. J is TRBJ1-2 and V is TRBV9; 7 bases align to TRBD1. The CDR3 loop spans 10 amino acids. Germline V gene sequence: CDR1 SGDLS, CDR2 YYNGEE.

This chain joins TRBV24-1 and TRBJ1-4, with no clear D. The V and J ends lost 5 bases and 4 bases respectively, with 7 bases between them. Germline assignment: CDR1 KGHDR and CDR2 SFDVKD. There are 13 residues in the CDR3. In DNA, the CDR3 is TGTGCCACCAGTGCCCACAATAATGAAAAACTGTTTTTT. This codes for CATSAHNNEKLFF.

This chain joins TRBV19 and TRBJ1-1; D might be TRBD1 (5 bases). V was trimmed by 9 bases and J by 0 bases, leaving 17 bases between them. The CDR3 sequence is 15 residues long. Germline CDR1 reads LNHDA; CDR2 reads SQIVND (reference sequence). CDR3 protein: CASLNEGLMNTEAFF. For the CDR3, the DNA is TGTGCCAGCCTAAACGAGGGACTCATGAACACTGAAGCTTTCTTT.

The chain joins TRBV2 to TRBJ1-2, with D possibly being TRBD1 (5 bases). The CDR3 has 11 residues. CDR1 and CDR2 from the germline V gene are SNHLY and FYNNEI. Trimming pared 8 bases from V and 8 bases from J, leaving 12 bases between. The CDR3 DNA reads TGTGCCAGCGGGACGGGGGGAGGCTACACCTTC. Translating gives CASGTGGGYTF.

This chain links TRBV19 with TRBJ1-5; 11 bases are a match to TRBD1. This CDR3 contains 17 residues. Germline CDR1 reads LNHDA; CDR2 reads SQIVND (reference sequence). V lost 2 bases, J lost 4 bases, and 7 bases stayed unmatched. In DNA, the CDR3 is TGTGCCAGTAGTATATTTCGGGGACAGGGGGAGAATCAGCCCCAGCATTTT. It codes for CASSIFRGQGENQPQHF.

The chain has TRBV18 and TRBJ1-6; 8 bases match TRBD1. With 4 bases clipped from V and 7 bases from J, the junction kept 6 bases outside the gene matches. The CDR3 spans 15 residues. CDR1 KGHSH and CDR2 LQKENI come from the germline V gene. CDR3 DNA sequence: TGTGCCAGCTCACTAGACAGGGGAGACAATTCACCCCTCCACTTT. This sequence encodes CASSLDRGDNSPLHF.

The chain combines TRBV19 with TRBJ2-1; 8 bases map to TRBD1. The V and J ends lost 7 bases and 4 bases, in that order; junction bases with no gene match: 9. Germline-derived CDR1 and CDR2 are LNHDA and SQIVND (reference sequence). The CDR3 contains 15 residues. The CDR3 DNA sequence: TGTGCCAGTACCAACTCGGACAGGGCATACAATGAGCAGTTCTTC. This encodes CASTNSDRAYNEQFF.

V gene TRBV10-3 combines with J gene TRBJ1-5; D gene unclear. The CDR3 spans 14 residues. Deletions cut 11 bases from V and 2 bases from J, with 16 bases between. Germline V gives CDR1 ENHRY, CDR2 SYGVKD. This CDR3 reads CAPPTPGGNQPQHF. In nucleotides, the CDR3 is TGTGCCCCCCCGACCCCGGGAGGCAATCAGCCCCAGCATTTT.

The chain is built from TRBV15 and TRBJ2-1; 7 nucleotides align to TRBD1. Germline CDR1 reads LNHNV; CDR2 reads YYDKDF (reference sequence). The CDR3 runs to 16 residues. V trimming: 4 bases; J trimming: 4 bases; junction bases outside the gene matches: 10. As DNA, the CDR3 is TGTGCCACCAGCACCACCAGGGGGTTAGGGTACAATGAGCAGTTCTTC. Its translation is CATSTTRGLGYNEQFF.

CDR3 sequence: CSVEGTGLLNGYTF. The CDR3 DNA sequence: TGCAGCGTTGAGGGTACAGGGTTACTAAATGGCTACACCTTC. The chain has TRBV29-1 and TRBJ1-2; possible D gene TRBD1, 6 bases. The V gene's germline CDR1 is SQVTM and CDR2 ANQGSEA. The ends were cut back, 3 bases at V and 6 bases at J, with 17 bases in the middle. This CDR3 comprises 14 residues.

The chain links TRBV27 to TRBJ2-2; TRBD2 might be the D (6 bases). Trimming left V 6 bases short and J 4 bases short, with 21 bases between. This CDR3 is 17 amino acids long. Germline V gene lookup returns CDR1 MNHEY and CDR2 SMNVEV (reference sequence). CDR3 coding DNA: TGTGCCAGCAGCCTAGGGAGGATGCATGTATCCACCGGGGAGCTGTTTTTT. Its protein product is CASSLGRMHVSTGELFF.

This chain links TRBV27 with TRBJ2-3; D not resolved. V shed 3 bases and J shed 6 bases, with 13 bases lying between them. There are 14 residues in the CDR3. Germline lookup yields CDR1 MNHEY and CDR2 SMNVEV (reference sequence). The CDR3: CASSFAVGMDTQYF. CDR3 nucleotides: TGTGCCAGCAGTTTCGCAGTTGGCATGGATACGCAGTATTTT.